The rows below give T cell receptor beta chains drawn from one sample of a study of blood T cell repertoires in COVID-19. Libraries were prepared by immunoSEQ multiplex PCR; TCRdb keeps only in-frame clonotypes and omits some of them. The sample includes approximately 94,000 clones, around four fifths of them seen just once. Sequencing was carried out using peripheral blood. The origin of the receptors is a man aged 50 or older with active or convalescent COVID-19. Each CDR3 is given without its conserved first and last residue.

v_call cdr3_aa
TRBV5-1 ASSLMEYPNTEAF
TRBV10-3 AISLAGQGIDYGYT
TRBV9 ASSGGLAGQETQY
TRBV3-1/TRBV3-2 ASSQDRNRVDIQY
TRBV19 ASSPTMNEQF
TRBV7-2 ASSLDGGDEQY
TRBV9 ASSATGALFYGYT
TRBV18 ASSPGQNYEQY
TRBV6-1 ASSEAEIKRARGYEQY
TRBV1 TSSQLKGPIGGGTEAF
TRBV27 ASSPGGGTEAF
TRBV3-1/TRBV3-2 ASSQVRGRQETQY
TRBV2 ASTSGSHDIQY
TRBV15 ATSRDSEARQPQH
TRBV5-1 ASSLGLAGGQETQY
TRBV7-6 ASSPGLAGVPATDTQY
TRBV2 ASSEVSYQPQH
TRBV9 ASSETGMVTEAF
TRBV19 ASRFAGGPGELF
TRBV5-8 ASSSPTERETQY
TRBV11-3 ASSLYARLAGRGEETQY
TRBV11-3 ASSLGLAGAYEQY
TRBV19 ASSINSYGYT
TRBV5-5 ASSLVSGRYEQY
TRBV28 ASSRDRNYGYT
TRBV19 ASRIGISGNTIY
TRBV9 ASSVSGNLPNSPLH
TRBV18 ASSPPRQGELNTIY
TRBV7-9 ASSPRTPGQGSLETQY
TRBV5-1 ASSTGQYNSPLH
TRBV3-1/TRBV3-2 ASSPPGRDTQY
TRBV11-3 ASSLQGSNEKLF
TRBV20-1 SARTASWAF
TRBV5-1 ASSEEGTDTQY
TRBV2 ASSEPEGTYEQY
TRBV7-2 ASSLAAARAGYFPLH
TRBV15 ATRLGANSYEQY
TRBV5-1 ASTYGGTSTDTQY
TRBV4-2 ASSQDRGGDEQY
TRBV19 ASSIDPRQAEQPQH
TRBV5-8 ASSLGLRGRALETQY
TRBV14 ASSQVFEQY
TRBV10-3 AIREGGVDGYT
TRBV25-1 ASSGGDSLMGPQH
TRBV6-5 ASSRRDRAYEQY
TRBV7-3 ASSLTRLAGAEQF
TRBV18 ASSPSGVFGNQPQH
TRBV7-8 ASSLGLATNTGELF
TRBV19 ASTASGRLTGELF
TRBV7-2 ASSPLLRSPAYEQY
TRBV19 ASSIGRPGGSQPQH
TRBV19 ASSTGVQETQY
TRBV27 ASSWDRDNSPLH
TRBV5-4 ASSRQLSNSPLH
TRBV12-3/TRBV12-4 ASSSGETGKLF
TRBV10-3 AISEEDSYYGYT
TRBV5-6 ASSSDRSPPYEQY
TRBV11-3 ASSPPGVSDEAF
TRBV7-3 ASSLDRDLREQY
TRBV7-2 ASSPKQGLNTEAF